The present T cell receptor (beta chain) was sequenced within a study of naive CD8 T cells in extremely preterm neonates. Findings and limits, study-wide: Compared with older groups, preterm CDR3s were shorter, with fewer N additions and less trimming. iChao1 richness was lowest in preterm neonates, significantly versus all ages.

Worth noting for this clone: What it recognizes is unknown.

Produced via immunoSEQ multiplex PCR; TCRdb's table is partial and in-frame only. The table has 7,100 or so clones, around 98% seen once. Without labor or membrane rupture, elective cesareans at roughly 37-42 weeks supplied term cord blood. Sorted cells: live naive CD8+ T cells, CD45RA+CCR7+, Annexin V-negative. Trimming removed 2 bases at V and 0 bases at J, with 11 bases between. The CDR3 contains 16 residues. Germline-derived CDR1 and CDR2 are SGHNT and YENEEA. The genes are TRBV11-3 and TRBJ2-1, with D hard to call. The sequence was obtained from a newborn in good health. Sequenced material: naive CD8+ T cells from cord blood. CDR3 sequence reads: CASSLSKETSYNEQFF. The DNA for the CDR3 is TGTGCCAGCAGCTTAAGTAAGGAGACCTCCTACAATGAGCAGTTCTTC.